The sequence of this TCR beta chain was determined in a study of graft-versus-host responses after intestinal transplantation. Study-wide background: Multivisceral, liver-intestinal, or isolated intestinal transplants were given to recipients.

The germline V gene encodes CDR1 SQVTM and CDR2 ANQGSEA. This CDR3 has 13 amino acids. V lost 6 bases, J lost 1 base, and 10 bases lay in between. Here immunoSEQ multiplex PCR was the method, and the copy in TCRdb shows in-frame clones only, minus some. This table has some 22,000 clones, around 56% appearing once. Proliferating CFSE-low CD3+CD4+ and CD3+CD8+ responders were sorted post-reaction. The TCR was taken from a human patient who received an intestinal transplant. The chain combines TRBV29-1 with TRBJ1-3; a weak D match, TRBD1 (6 bases). The starting material was alloreactive CD4+ T cells from a mixed lymphocyte reaction culture, obtained before intestinal transplant. Subset defined: CFSE-low proliferating T cells sorted from roughly six-day pre-transplant mixed lymphocyte reaction (GvH or HvG direction). The CDR3 sequence: CSVEGGSGNTIYF. Written as DNA, the CDR3 is TGCAGCGTGGAGGGGGGGTCTGGAAACACCATATATTTT. Combining the CDR3 with reference TRBV29-1 and TRBJ1-3 gives the whole variable domain SAVISQKPSRDICQRGTSLTIQCQVDSQVTMMFWYRQQPGQSLTLIATANQGSEATYESGFVIDKFPISRPNLTFSTLTVSNMSPEDSSIYLCSVEGGSGNTIYFGEGSWLTVV.